Shown below are 20 T cell receptor beta chains from a single sample sequenced in a study of a mutant IDH1 vaccine in newly diagnosed glioma. This sample's time point: baseline, week 1 (first vaccination visit). As to treatment: pre-vaccination baseline after standard-of-care therapy. Assay used: immunoSEQ multiplex PCR; TCRdb lists only in-frame clones, some missing. The sample consists of tens of thousands of clones, roughly 88% of them appearing once. Sequencing was performed on PBMCs, taken from a glioma patient treated with radiotherapy, temozolomide or both. The receptors derive from a man between 40 and 49 years old with glioma.

The J gene is TRBJ1-1, the V gene TRBV5-5; 11 bases fit TRBD1. Germline V lookup: CDR1 SGHKS, CDR2 YYEKEE (reference sequence). The CDR3 is 16 residues long. Trimming at V came to 1 base and at J to 1 base, leaving 3 bases not matched to a gene. CDR3 region: CASSLSGTGGNTEAFF. DNA for the CDR3: TGTGCCAGCAGCTTGAGCGGGACAGGGGGGAACACTGAAGCTTTCTTT.

The rearrangement links TRBV5-4 to TRBJ2-1; D not resolved. The CDR3 sequence is 15 residues long. V shed 3 bases and J shed 4 bases, with 14 bases lying between them. Germline assignment: CDR1 SGHNT and CDR2 YYREEE (reference sequence). The CDR3 DNA is TGTGCCAGCAGCTCGCAGACTGGGGTTTACAATGAGCAGTTCTTC. This encodes CASSSQTGVYNEQFF.

In DNA, the CDR3 is TGTGCCAGCTTGAGCAAGGGGGCAGGCGAGCAGTACTTC. It translates to CASLSKGAGEQYF. V gene TRBV18 combines with J gene TRBJ2-7, with 7 bases identical to TRBD1. Per the germline V gene, CDR1 is KGHSH and CDR2 is LQKENI. J lost 6 bases, V lost 7 bases, and 9 bases had no gene match. The CDR3 extends over 13 amino acids.

The rearrangement uses TRBV10-3 and TRBJ2-7; 13 bases are a match to TRBD2. The CDR3 has 17 amino acids. J gave up 0 bases and V 6 bases, and 8 bases lay outside the gene matches. Germline V gene lookup returns CDR1 ENHRY and CDR2 SYGVKD. CDR3 bases: TGTGCCATCAGACTAGCGGGAGGGTCCGTCAGCTCCTACGAGCAGTACTTC. Encoded protein: CAIRLAGGSVSSYEQYF.

This clone was seen only once. V usage is TRBV5-3 and J usage is TRBJ1-1, with TRBD1 matching over 8 bases. TRBV5-3 is identified as an open reading frame with a role that is uncertain. V lost 5 bases and J lost 3; bases outside the gene matches: 9. CDR3 length: 15 amino acids. CDR3 residues: CARRRAGGKDTEAFF. The CDR3 region has the DNA TGTGCCAGAAGGCGAGCAGGGGGCAAGGACACTGAAGCTTTCTTT.

For the CDR3, the DNA is TGTGCCAGTAGTGTTACAGGGGGTTATAGCAATCAGCCCCAGCATTTT. This sequence encodes CASSVTGGYSNQPQHF. The chain combines TRBV19 with TRBJ1-5; 8 bases line up with TRBD1. The CDR3 totals 16 residues. Germline assignment: CDR1 LNHDA and CDR2 SQIVND (reference sequence). V dropped 5 bases and J dropped 0; count of bases not matched to a gene: 6.

The chain combines TRBV18 with TRBJ2-5; D gene unclear. V lost 2 bases and J 6 bases, leaving 4 bases between the germline ends. CDR1 and CDR2 (germline): KGHSH, LQKENI. The CDR3 is 11 residues long. CDR3 in amino acids: CASSPKKTQYF. The CDR3 DNA reads TGTGCCAGCTCACCAAAGAAGACCCAGTACTTC.

The chain employs TRBV29-1 and TRBJ2-2, with 7 bases matching TRBD1. The CDR3 loop spans 16 amino acids. V lost 4 bases and J lost 5; bases outside the gene matches: 13. In germline, CDR1 is SQVTM, CDR2 ANQGSEA. The CDR3 loop reads CSVAHQYRGRTGELFF. CDR3 nucleotides: TGCAGCGTTGCCCACCAATACAGGGGAAGGACCGGGGAGCTGTTTTTT.

This clone has just one count. The V and J genes are TRBV7-2 and TRBJ2-5, with 10 bases fitting TRBD2. With V trimmed by 5 bases and J by 2 bases, 14 bases remained unmatched. The germline V gene encodes CDR1 SGHTA and CDR2 FQGNSA. This CDR3 is 18 amino acids long. The CDR3 reads CASSPPGLAARLQETQYF. The CDR3 DNA sequence: TGTGCCAGCAGCCCCCCAGGACTAGCGGCCAGACTTCAAGAGACCCAGTACTTC.

The chain links TRBV27 to TRBJ1-5; 7 nucleotides line up with TRBD1. V shed 5 bases, J shed 8 bases, and the junction held 12 bases outside the gene matches. This CDR3 spans 15 amino acids. Looked up from germline, CDR1 is MNHEY and CDR2 is SMNVEV (reference sequence). The CDR3 loop reads CASSLLGGRGKPQHF. CDR3 nucleotide sequence: TGTGCCAGCAGTCTCCTCGGTGGCAGGGGGAAGCCCCAGCATTTT.

V and J are TRBV5-1 and TRBJ2-7; D perhaps matches TRBD2 (6 bases). The CDR3 is 14 amino acids. V lost 4 bases to trimming and J lost 6 bases, with 17 bases between them. Germline assignment: CDR1 SGHRS and CDR2 YFSETQ. The DNA for the CDR3 is TGCGCCAGCAGCAGCTACGGGGGTCAGGGCGAGCAGTACTTC. Translated: CASSSYGGQGEQYF.

The chain employs TRBV27 and TRBJ2-7, with D tentatively TRBD1 or TRBD2 (5 bases each). The length of the CDR3 is 14 residues. Germline V CDR1 and CDR2: MNHEY, SMNVEV (reference sequence). Trimming took off 3 bases at V and 2 bases at J, with 11 bases between the two ends. CDR3 in amino acids: CASSFRDVTYEQYF. DNA of the CDR3: TGTGCCAGCAGTTTCAGGGACGTCACCTACGAGCAGTACTTC.

The table lists this clone with a count of one. This rearrangement joins TRBV7-2 to TRBJ2-2; D gene ambiguous. The V and J ends lost 1 base and 3 bases respectively, with 6 bases between them. CDR3 size: 14 residues. Germline CDR1 is SGHTA and CDR2 is FQGNSA. The CDR3 DNA sequence: TGTGCCAGCAGCTTAGAGACCCACACCGGGGAGCTGTTTTTT. Its translation is CASSLETHTGELFF.

To note about this clone: A read error may account for a junction end that differs from germline. V and J are TRBV6-6 and TRBJ2-7; D assignment may be TRBD1 or TRBD2 (6 bases each). Germline lookup yields CDR1 MNHNY and CDR2 SVGAGI (reference sequence). The CDR3 contains 14 residues. CDR3 residues: CASSNSGGPYEQYF. The CDR3 DNA sequence: TGTGCCAGCAGTAACTCCGGGGGCCCCTACGAGCAGTACTTC.

The chain couples TRBV9 to TRBJ2-5, with no clear D. Germline values: CDR1 SGDLS, CDR2 YYNGEE. The CDR3 extends over 14 amino acids. Trimming cost V 0 bases and J 2 bases, with 8 bases left between them. The CDR3 loop reads CASSVGGRQETQYF. CDR3 bases: TGTGCCAGCAGCGTAGGGGGTAGGCAAGAGACCCAGTACTTC.

The chain recombines TRBV27 with TRBJ2-4; D may be TRBD2 (6 bases). V was pared by 6 bases and J by 6 bases, with 15 bases between. Germline V gene lookup returns CDR1 MNHEY and CDR2 SMNVEV (reference sequence). There are 14 residues in the CDR3. The CDR3 loop reads CASSTLRRANIQYF. The CDR3 DNA reads TGTGCCAGCAGCACCCTACGGAGGGCAAACATTCAGTACTTC.

The J gene is TRBJ2-7, the V gene TRBV5-6, with D unclear. Trimming removed 0 bases at V and 4 bases at J, with 20 bases between. The CDR3 loop spans 17 amino acids. Germline V gene sequence: CDR1 SGHDT, CDR2 YYEEEE. The CDR3 DNA follows: TGTGCCAGCAGCTTGGCCGTAAGGGCAGCTCGGAGTTACGAGCAGTACTTC. This translates into CASSLAVRAARSYEQYF.

This chain connects TRBV10-3 to TRBJ2-7, with 10 bases identical to TRBD1. CDR3 size: 15 residues. With V trimmed by 4 bases and J by 2 bases, 5 bases remained unmatched. Germline V lookup: CDR1 ENHRY, CDR2 SYGVKD. Here the CDR3 DNA reads TGTGCCATCAGTGGGAGGACAGGGGGGGCCTACGAGCAGTACTTC. Protein product: CAISGRTGGAYEQYF.

V usage is TRBV6-5 and J usage is TRBJ1-5; possibly TRBD1 for D (6 bases). The CDR3 is made up of 15 amino acids. V lost 7 bases, J lost 0 bases, and 13 bases lay in between. CDR1 MNHEY and CDR2 SVGAGI come from the germline V gene. The CDR3 DNA reads as TGTGCCAGCAAGACTAGGACAGATAGCAATCAGCCCCAGCATTTT. It codes for CASKTRTDSNQPQHF.

The chain joins TRBV18 to TRBJ1-4; D unresolved. Trimming left V 1 base short and J 6 bases short, with 12 bases between. Germline loops: CDR1 KGHSH, CDR2 LQKENI. The CDR3 loop spans 15 amino acids. The CDR3 DNA is TGTGCCAGCTCACCACTTGTGGGCGGGGATGAAAAACTGTTTTTT. It yields the protein CASSPLVGGDEKLFF.